Presented here are 5 T cell receptor beta chains from one specimen sequenced in a study of cytomegalovirus exposure and HLA in healthy donors. Researchers ran the PCR with 60 Vbeta and 13 Jbeta primers. The table came from immunoSEQ multiplex PCR; TCRdb's copy has only in-frame clones and leaves some out. The sample contains about 160,000 clones, about 86% of which appear only once. The specimen was PBMCs. Receptor source: a woman aged 18-30 years in good health and CMV-seronegative.

The rearrangement uses TRBV18 and TRBJ2-6; D is unresolved. The CDR3 totals 15 residues. Germline assignment: CDR1 KGHSH and CDR2 LQKENI. V shed 6 bases and J shed 0 bases, with 9 bases lying between them. For the CDR3, the DNA is TGTGCCAGCTCCCACACATCCTCTGGGGCCAACGTCCTGACTTTC. This encodes CASSHTSSGANVLTF.

The rearrangement links TRBV19 to TRBJ2-1; 11 bases fit TRBD2. The length of the CDR3 is 15 residues. Germline lookup yields CDR1 LNHDA and CDR2 SQIVND (reference sequence). Losses at the gene ends were 9 bases for V and 2 bases for J; bases not matched to a gene: 6. DNA of the CDR3: TGTGCCAGCGCCCTAGCGGGAGGTCCCTACAATGAGCAGTTCTTC. It encodes CASALAGGPYNEQFF. The variable domain in full, with the rest retrieved from reference TRBV19 and TRBJ2-1, is DGGITQSPKYLFRKEGQNVTLSCEQNLNHDAMYWYRQDPGQGLRLIYYSQIVNDFQKGDIAEGYSVSREKKESFPLTVTSAQKNPTAFYLCASALAGGPYNEQFFGPGTRLTVL.

V gene TRBV28 combines with J gene TRBJ1-6; perhaps TRBD1 as D (5 bases). CDR1 MDHEN and CDR2 SYDVKM come from the germline V gene. The CDR3 spans 17 residues. Trimming stripped 1 base from V and 10 bases from J, with 20 bases between. Written as DNA, the CDR3 is TGTGCCAGCAGTTTATCCAGCCAGGGAGGTAGGAGGTCACCCCTCCACTTT. It encodes CASSLSSQGGRRSPLHF.

This clone occurred a few times. The V call is TRBV2, the J call TRBJ1-1, with D maybe TRBD1 (5 bases). The CDR3 loop spans 15 amino acids. The germline V gene has CDR1 SNHLY and CDR2 FYNNEI. Trimming left V 4 bases short and J 4 bases short, with 16 bases between. The DNA for the CDR3 is TGTGCCAGCAGTGGTAACAGGAAGGGAGGCACTGAAGCTTTCTTT. It yields the protein CASSGNRKGGTEAFF.

This chain connects TRBV29-1 to TRBJ2-7; D unresolved. From germline, CDR1 is SQVTM and CDR2 ANQGSEA. Between the trimmed V and J ends, which lost 0 bases and 5 bases, there was a span of 5 bases. The CDR3 is 11 residues long. The CDR3 region is CSVEDPHEQYF. CDR3 nucleotides: TGCAGCGTTGAAGACCCTCACGAGCAGTACTTC.